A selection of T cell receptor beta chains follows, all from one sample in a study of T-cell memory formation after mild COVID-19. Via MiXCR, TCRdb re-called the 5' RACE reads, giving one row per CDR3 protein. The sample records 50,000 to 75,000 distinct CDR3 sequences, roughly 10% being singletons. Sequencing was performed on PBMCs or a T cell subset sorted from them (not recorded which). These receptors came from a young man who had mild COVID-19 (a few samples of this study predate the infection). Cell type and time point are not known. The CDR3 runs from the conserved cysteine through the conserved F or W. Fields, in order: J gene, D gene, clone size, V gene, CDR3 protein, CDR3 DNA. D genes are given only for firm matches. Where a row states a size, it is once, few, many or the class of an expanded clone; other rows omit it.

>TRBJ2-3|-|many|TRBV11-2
CASSLVITFGDTQYF
TGTGCCAGCAGCTTAGTTATCACTTTCGGAGATACGCAGTATTTT
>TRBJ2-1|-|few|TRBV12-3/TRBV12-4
CASRAITGFSYNEQFF
TGTGCCAGCAGGGCAATAACAGGGTTCTCCTACAATGAGCAGTTCTTC
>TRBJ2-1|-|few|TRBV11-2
CASSSEWGWTNEQFF
TGTGCCAGCAGCTCGGAGTGGGGCTGGACCAATGAGCAGTTCTTC
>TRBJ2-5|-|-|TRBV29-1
CSVERSLKETQYF
TGCAGCGTTGAAAGGTCCCTGAAGGAGACCCAGTACTTC
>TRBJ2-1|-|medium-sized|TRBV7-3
CASSLSPLGFSGNEQFF
TGTGCCAGCAGCCTGTCCCCATTGGGCTTCTCGGGGAATGAGCAGTTCTTC
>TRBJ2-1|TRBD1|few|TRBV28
CASSSWTGGFNEQFF
TGTGCCAGCAGTTCCTGGACAGGGGGTTTCAATGAGCAGTTCTTC
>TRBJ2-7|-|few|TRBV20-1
CSAPGPFGQYF
TGCAGTGCCCCGGGACCTTTTGGGCAGTACTTC
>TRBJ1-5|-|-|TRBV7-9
CASSWGDPGNQPQHF
TGTGCCAGCAGCTGGGGGGACCCGGGCAATCAGCCCCAGCATTTT
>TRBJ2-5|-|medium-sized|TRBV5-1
CASSLLGALETQYF
TGCGCCAGCAGCTTACTGGGGGCGTTGGAGACCCAGTACTTC
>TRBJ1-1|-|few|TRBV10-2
CASSESRQAKNTEAFF
TGCGCCAGCAGTGAGTCCCGACAGGCAAAGAACACTGAAGCTTTCTTT
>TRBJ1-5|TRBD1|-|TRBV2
CASSPGQVSNQPQHF
TGTGCCAGCAGCCCAGGACAGGTTAGCAATCAGCCCCAGCATTTT
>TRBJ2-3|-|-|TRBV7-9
CASSPPWARTDTQYF
TGTGCCAGCAGCCCACCCTGGGCTCGCACAGATACGCAGTATTTT
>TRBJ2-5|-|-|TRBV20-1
CSATKTEKGTQYF
TGCAGTGCTACCAAGACGGAGAAAGGGACCCAGTACTTC
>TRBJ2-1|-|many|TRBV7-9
CASSLRDNEQFF
TGTGCCAGCAGCTTACGGGACAATGAGCAGTTCTTC
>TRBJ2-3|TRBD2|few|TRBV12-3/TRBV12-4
CATMGGTRTDTQYF
TGTGCCACCATGGGAGGGACCCGCACAGATACGCAGTATTTT
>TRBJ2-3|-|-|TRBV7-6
CASSLVGGISTDTQYF
TGTGCCAGCAGCTTAGTGGGCGGAATTAGCACAGATACGCAGTATTTT
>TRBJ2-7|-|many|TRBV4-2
CASSRDMGYEQYF
TGTGCCAGCAGCCGAGATATGGGCTACGAGCAGTACTTC